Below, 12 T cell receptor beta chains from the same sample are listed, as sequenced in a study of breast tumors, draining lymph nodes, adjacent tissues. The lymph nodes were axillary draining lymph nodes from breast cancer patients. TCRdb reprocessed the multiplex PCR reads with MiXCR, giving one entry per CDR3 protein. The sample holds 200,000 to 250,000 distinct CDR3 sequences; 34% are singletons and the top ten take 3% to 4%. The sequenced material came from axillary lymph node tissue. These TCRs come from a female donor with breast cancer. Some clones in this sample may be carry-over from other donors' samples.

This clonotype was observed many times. DNA for the CDR3: TGCAGTGCTACCTTGGGAAGTACTCTTAGCAATCAGCCCCAGCATTTT. As protein: CSATLGSTLSNQPQHF. J is TRBJ1-5 and V is TRBV20-1; D remains ambiguous. Germline-derived CDR1 and CDR2 are DFQATT and SNEGSKA (reference sequence). This CDR3 is 16 amino acids long. The germline V and J ends were trimmed by 4 bases and 0 bases, with 16 bases remaining between them.

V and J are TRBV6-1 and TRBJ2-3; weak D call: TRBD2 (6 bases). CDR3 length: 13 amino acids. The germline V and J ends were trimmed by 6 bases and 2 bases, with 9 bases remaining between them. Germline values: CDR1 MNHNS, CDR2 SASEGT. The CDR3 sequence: CASREGFTDTQYF. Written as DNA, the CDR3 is TGTGCCAGCAGGGAGGGCTTCACAGATACGCAGTATTTT.

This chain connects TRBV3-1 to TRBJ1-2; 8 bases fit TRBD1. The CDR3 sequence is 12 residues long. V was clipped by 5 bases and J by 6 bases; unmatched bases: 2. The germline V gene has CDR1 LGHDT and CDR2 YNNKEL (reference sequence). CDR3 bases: TGTGCCAGCAGCACAGGGGGAAATGGCTACACCTTC. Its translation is CASSTGGNGYTF.

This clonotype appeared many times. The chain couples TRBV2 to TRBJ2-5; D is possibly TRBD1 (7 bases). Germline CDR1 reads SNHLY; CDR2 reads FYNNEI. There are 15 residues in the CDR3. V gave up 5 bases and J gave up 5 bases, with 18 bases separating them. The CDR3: CASSYQGVGGETQYF. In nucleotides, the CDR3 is TGTGCCAGCAGTTACCAGGGGGTCGGAGGGGAGACCCAGTACTTC. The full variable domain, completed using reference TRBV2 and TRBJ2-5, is EPEVTQTPSHQVTQMGQEVILRCVPISNHLYFYWYRQILGQKVEFLVSFYNNEISEKSEIFDDQFSVERPDGSNFTLKIRSTKLEDSAMYFCASSYQGVGGETQYFGPGTRLLVL.

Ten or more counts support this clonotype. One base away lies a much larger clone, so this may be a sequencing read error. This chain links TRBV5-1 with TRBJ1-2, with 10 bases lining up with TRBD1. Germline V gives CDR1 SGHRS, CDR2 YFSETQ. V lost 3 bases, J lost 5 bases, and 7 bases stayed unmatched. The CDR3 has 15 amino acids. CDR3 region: CASSYRQGAGYGYTF. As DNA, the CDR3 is TGCGCCAGCAGCTACAGACAGGGGGCAGGTTATGGCTACACCTTC.

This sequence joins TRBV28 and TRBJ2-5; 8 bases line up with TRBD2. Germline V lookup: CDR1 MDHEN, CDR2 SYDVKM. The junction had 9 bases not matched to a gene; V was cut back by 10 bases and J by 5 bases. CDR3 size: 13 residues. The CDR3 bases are TGTGCCACCGCGCGGGGGGCCGAGGAGACCCAGTACTTC. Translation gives CATARGAEETQYF.

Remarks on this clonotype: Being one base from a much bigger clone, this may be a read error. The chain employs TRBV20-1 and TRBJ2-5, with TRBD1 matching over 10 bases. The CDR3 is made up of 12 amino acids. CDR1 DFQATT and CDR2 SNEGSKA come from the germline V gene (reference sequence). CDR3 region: CSAKGQGETPYF. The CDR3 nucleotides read TGCAGTGCTAAAGGACAGGGGGAGACCCCGTACTTC.

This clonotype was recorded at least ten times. The CDR3 sequence: CASSSTQTSGESYEQYF. CDR3 coding DNA: TGTGCCAGCAGCTCCACTCAGACTAGCGGGGAGTCCTACGAGCAGTACTTC. The chain recombines TRBV7-9 with TRBJ2-7; 11 nucleotides match TRBD2. The germline CDR1 and CDR2 sequences are SEHNR and FQNEAQ (reference sequence). V gave up 4 bases and J gave up 1 base; unmatched junction bases: 9. The CDR3 is 17 residues long.

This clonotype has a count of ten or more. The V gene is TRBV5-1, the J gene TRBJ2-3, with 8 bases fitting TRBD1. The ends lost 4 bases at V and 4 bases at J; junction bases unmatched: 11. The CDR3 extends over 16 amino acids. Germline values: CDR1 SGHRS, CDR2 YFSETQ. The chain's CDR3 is CASSGTGTGGADTQYF. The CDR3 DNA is TGCGCCAGCAGCGGGACCGGGACAGGTGGGGCAGATACGCAGTATTTT.

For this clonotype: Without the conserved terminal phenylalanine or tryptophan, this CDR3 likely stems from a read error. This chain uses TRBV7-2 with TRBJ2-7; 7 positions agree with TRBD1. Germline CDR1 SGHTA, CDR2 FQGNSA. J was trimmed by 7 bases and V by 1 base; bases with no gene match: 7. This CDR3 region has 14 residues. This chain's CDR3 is CASSLVVGGNEQYL. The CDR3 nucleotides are TGTGCCAGCAGCTTAGTCGTAGGGGGCAATGAGCAGTACCTC.

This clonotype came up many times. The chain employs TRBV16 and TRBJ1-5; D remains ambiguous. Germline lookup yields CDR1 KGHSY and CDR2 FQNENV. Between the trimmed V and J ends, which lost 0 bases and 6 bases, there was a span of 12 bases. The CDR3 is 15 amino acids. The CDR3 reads CASSQSSEGFQPQHF. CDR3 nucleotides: TGTGCCAGCAGCCAATCCTCTGAGGGTTTTCAGCCCCAGCATTTT. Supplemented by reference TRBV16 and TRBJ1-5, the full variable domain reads GEEVAQTPKHLVRGEGQKAKLYCAPIKGHSYVFWYQQVLKNEFKFLISFQNENVFDETGMPKERFSAKCLPNSPCSLEIQATKLEDSAVYFCASSQSSEGFQPQHFGDGTRLSIL.

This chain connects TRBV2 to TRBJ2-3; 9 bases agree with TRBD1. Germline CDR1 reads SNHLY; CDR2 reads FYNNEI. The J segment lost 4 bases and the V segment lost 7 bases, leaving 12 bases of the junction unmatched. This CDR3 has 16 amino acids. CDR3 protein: CASTSGTGFFPDTQYF. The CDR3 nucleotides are TGTGCCAGCACTTCCGGGACAGGGTTTTTCCCAGATACGCAGTATTTT. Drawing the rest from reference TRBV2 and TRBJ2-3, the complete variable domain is EPEVTQTPSHQVTQMGQEVILRCVPISNHLYFYWYRQILGQKVEFLVSFYNNEISEKSEIFDDQFSVERPDGSNFTLKIRSTKLEDSAMYFCASTSGTGFFPDTQYFGPGTRLTVL.